Reported below is one TCR beta chain. The antigen is unknown. This CDR3 is built from 13 residues. V lost 3 bases and J 2 bases, leaving 8 bases between the germline ends. The germline V gene encodes CDR1 DFQATT and CDR2 SNEGSKA (reference sequence). The sample originates from a study of T cells in Graves' hyperthyroidism and ophthalmopathy. Whole-study results and caveats: Ophthalmopathy cases were set apart from stable hyperthyroidism by a 13 V-J model.

Stable disease denoted Graves' hyperthyroidism without ophthalmopathy progression within 18 months. Hyperthyroidism in the patients, aged 18 to 65, was newly diagnosed and under 2 months in duration. The source material, RNA transcripts, was used to amplify TCR beta CDR3 regions. Carried out on the TCR CDR3, a first-round RT-PCR used the HTBI primer set. From the multiplex PCR reads, TCRdb called clonotypes with MiXCR, one entry per CDR3 protein. The sample lists 300,000 to 350,000 distinct CDR3 sequences, 15% to 20% seen once, with roughly 49% in the top ten. This clonotype originated in a woman in her forties or fifties with Graves' hyperthyroidism. This chain joins TRBV20-1 and TRBJ1-5, with D tentatively TRBD1 (6 bases). Sequences were obtained from blood. The CDR3 sequence is CSAREGGNQPQHF. CDR3 bases: TGCAGTGCTAGGGAGGGGGGCAATCAGCCCCAGCATTTT.